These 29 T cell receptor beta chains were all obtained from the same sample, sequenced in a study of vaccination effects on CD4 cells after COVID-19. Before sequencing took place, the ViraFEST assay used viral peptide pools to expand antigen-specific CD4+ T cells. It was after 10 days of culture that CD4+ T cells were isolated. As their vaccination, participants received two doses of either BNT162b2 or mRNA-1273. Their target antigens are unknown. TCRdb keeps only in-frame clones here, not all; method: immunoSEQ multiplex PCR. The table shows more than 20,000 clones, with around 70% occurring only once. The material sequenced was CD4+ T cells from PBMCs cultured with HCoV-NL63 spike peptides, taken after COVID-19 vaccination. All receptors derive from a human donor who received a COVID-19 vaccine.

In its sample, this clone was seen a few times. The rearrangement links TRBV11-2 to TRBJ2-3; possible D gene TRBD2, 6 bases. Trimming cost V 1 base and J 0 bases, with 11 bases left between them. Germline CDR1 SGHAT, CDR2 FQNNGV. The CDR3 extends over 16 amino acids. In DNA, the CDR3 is TGTGCCAGCAGCTTAGGGGCAGGAGGGAGCACAGATACGCAGTATTTT. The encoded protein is CASSLGAGGSTDTQYF.

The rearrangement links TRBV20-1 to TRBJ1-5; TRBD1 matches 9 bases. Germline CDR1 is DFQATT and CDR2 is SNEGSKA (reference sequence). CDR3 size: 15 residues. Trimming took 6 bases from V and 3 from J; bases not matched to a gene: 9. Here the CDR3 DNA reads TGCAGTGCAAGTCCCGGGACAGGGATCAATCAGCCCCAGCATTTT. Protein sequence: CSASPGTGINQPQHF.

The CDR3 loop is CASSPSRDSYNEQFF. DNA for the CDR3: TGTGCCAGCAGTCCAAGCCGGGACAGCTACAATGAGCAGTTCTTC. The gene calls are TRBV11-1 and TRBJ2-1; 7 bases map to TRBD1. Trimming took 6 bases from V and 3 from J; bases not matched to a gene: 8. This CDR3 region has 15 residues. Germline V gives CDR1 SGHAT, CDR2 FQDESV (reference sequence).

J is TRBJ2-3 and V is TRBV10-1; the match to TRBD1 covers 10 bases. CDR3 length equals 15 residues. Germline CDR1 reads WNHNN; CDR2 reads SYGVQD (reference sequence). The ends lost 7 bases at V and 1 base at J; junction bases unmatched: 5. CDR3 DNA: TGCGCCAGCATGGAAGGGACAGGGGGCACAGATACGCAGTATTTT. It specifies CASMEGTGGTDTQYF.

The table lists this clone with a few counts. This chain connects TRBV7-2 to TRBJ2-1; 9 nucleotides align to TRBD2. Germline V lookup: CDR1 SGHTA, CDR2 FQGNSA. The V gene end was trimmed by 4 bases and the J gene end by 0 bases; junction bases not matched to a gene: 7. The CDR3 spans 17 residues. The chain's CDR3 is CASSSSGLASSYNEQFF. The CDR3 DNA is TGTGCCAGCAGCTCCTCTGGACTAGCGAGCTCCTACAATGAGCAGTTCTTC.

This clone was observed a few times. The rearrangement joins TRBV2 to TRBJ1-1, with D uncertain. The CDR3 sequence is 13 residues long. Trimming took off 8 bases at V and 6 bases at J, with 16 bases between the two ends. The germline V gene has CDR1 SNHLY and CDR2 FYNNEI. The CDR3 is CASWISTRAEAFF. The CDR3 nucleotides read TGTGCCAGCTGGATATCAACAAGGGCTGAAGCTTTCTTT. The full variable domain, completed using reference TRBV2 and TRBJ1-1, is EPEVTQTPSHQVTQMGQEVILRCVPISNHLYFYWYRQILGQKVEFLVSFYNNEISEKSEIFDDQFSVERPDGSNFTLKIRSTKLEDSAMYFCASWISTRAEAFFGQGTRLTVV.

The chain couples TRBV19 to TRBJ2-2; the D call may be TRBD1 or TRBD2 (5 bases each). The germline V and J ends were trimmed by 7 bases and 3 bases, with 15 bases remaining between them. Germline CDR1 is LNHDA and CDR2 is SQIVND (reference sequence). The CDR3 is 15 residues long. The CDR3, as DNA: TGTGCCAGTATAATGCAGGGCGGGTACACCGGGGAGCTGTTTTTT. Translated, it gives CASIMQGGYTGELFF.

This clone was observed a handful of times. The CDR3 sequence: CASSPSLRSEAFF. The CDR3 DNA is TGTGCCAGCAGTCCTTCGCTCCGATCTGAAGCTTTCTTT. The chain employs TRBV12-3 or TRBV12-4 and TRBJ1-1, with D uncertain. V dropped 5 bases and J dropped 6 bases, with 13 bases sitting between them. The CDR3 sequence is 13 residues long.

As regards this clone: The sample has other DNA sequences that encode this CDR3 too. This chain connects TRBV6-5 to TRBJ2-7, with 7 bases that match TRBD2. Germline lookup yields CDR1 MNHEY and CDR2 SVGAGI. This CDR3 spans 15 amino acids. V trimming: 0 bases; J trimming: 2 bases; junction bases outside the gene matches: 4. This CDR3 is CASSYSTGLTYEQYF. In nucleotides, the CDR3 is TGTGCCAGCAGTTACTCGACGGGACTAACCTACGAGCAGTACTTC.

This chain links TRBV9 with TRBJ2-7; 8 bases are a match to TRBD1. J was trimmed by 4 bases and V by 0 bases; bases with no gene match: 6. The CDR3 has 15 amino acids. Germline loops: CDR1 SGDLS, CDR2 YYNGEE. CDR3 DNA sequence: TGTGCCAGCAGCGTAGGTACAGGGGGGCCTTACGAGCAGTACTTC. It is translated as CASSVGTGGPYEQYF.

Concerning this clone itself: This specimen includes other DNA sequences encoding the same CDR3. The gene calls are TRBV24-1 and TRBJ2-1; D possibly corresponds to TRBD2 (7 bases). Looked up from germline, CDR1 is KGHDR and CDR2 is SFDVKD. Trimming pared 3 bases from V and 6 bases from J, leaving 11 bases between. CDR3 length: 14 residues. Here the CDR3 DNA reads TGTGCCACCAGTGATCTGGGGGGGCTCAATGAGCAGTTCTTC. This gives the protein CATSDLGGLNEQFF.

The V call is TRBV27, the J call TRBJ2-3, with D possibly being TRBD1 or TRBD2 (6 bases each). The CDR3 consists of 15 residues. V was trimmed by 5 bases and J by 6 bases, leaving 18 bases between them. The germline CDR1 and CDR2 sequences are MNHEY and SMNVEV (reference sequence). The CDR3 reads CASSLGGLRSDTQYF. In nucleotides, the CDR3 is TGTGCCAGCAGTCTGGGGGGCCTTCGTTCGGATACGCAGTATTTT.

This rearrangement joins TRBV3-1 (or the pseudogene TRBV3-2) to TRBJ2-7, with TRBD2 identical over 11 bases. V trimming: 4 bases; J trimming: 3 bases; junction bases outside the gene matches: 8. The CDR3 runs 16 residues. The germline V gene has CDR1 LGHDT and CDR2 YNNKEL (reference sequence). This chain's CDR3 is CASSRTSGRSGYEQYF. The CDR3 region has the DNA TGTGCCAGCAGCCGAACTAGCGGGAGAAGCGGCTACGAGCAGTACTTC.

CDR3 in DNA: TGTGCCAGCAGCTTAGCTAGCGGGGGGACCTACAATGAGCAGTTCTTC. It specifies CASSLASGGTYNEQFF. The rearrangement joins TRBV7-2 to TRBJ2-1, with 10 bases lining up with TRBD2. V lost 0 bases to trimming and J lost 2 bases; unmatched junction nucleotides: 1. This CDR3 has 16 residues. The V gene's germline CDR1 is SGHTA and CDR2 FQGNSA.

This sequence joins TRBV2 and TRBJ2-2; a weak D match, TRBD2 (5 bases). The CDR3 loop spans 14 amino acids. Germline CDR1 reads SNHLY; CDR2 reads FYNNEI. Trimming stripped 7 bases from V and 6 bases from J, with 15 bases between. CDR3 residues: CASMVGLSPGELFF. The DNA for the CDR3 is TGTGCCAGCATGGTAGGACTCTCCCCCGGGGAGCTGTTTTTT.

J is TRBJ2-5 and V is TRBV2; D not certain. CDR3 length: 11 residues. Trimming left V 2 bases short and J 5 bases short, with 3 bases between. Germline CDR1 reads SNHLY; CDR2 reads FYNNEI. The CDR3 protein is CASSEFETQYF. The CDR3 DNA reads TGTGCCAGCAGTGAATTCGAGACCCAGTACTTC.

This CDR3 reads CASRSGMRYEQYF. In DNA form, the CDR3 reads TGTGCTAGTAGGAGCGGGATGCGTTACGAGCAGTACTTC. The chain carries TRBV12-5 and TRBJ2-7; 7 positions agree with TRBD2. J lost 4 bases, V lost 8 bases, and 8 bases had no gene match. The CDR3 consists of 13 residues. The germline V gene has CDR1 LGHNT and CDR2 FRNRAP.

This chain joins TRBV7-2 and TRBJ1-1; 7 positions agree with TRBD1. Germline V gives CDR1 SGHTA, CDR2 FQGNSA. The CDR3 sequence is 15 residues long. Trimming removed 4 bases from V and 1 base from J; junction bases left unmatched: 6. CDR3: CASSWGDRRNTEAFF. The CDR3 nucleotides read TGTGCCAGCAGCTGGGGGGACAGACGGAACACTGAAGCTTTCTTT. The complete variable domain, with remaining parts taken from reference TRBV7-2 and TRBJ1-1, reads GAGVSQSPSNKVTEKGKDVELRCDPISGHTALYWYRQSLGQGLEFLIYFQGNSAPDKSGLPSDRFSAERTGGSVSTLTIQRTQQEDSAVYLCASSWGDRRNTEAFFGQGTRLTVV.

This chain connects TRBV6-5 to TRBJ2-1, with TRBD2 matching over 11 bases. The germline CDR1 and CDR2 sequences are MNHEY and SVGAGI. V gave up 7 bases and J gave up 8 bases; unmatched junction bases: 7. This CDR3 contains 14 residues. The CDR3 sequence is CASKGLAEVDEQFF. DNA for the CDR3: TGTGCCAGCAAGGGACTAGCGGAGGTGGATGAGCAGTTCTTC.

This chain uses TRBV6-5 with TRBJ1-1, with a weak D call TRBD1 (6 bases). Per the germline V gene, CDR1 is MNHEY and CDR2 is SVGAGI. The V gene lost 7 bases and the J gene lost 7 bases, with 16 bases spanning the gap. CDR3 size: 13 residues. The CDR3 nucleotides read TGTGCCAGCATGGTAGGGGGACAAGATGAAGCTTTCTTT. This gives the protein CASMVGGQDEAFF.

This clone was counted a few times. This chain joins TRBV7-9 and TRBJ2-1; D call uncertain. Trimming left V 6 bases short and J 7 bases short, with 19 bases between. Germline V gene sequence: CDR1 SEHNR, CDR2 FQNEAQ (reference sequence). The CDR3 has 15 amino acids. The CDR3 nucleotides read TGTGCCAGCAGAGCCCAAGTCTCAAAGGCGAATGAGCAGTTCTTC. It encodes CASRAQVSKANEQFF.

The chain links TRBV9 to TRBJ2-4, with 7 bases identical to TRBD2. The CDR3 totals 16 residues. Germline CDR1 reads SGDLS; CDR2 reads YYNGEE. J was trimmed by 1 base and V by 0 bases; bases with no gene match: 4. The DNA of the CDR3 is TGTGCCAGCAGCGTAGGAGCGGGGACGGCCAAAAACATTCAGTACTTC. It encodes CASSVGAGTAKNIQYF.

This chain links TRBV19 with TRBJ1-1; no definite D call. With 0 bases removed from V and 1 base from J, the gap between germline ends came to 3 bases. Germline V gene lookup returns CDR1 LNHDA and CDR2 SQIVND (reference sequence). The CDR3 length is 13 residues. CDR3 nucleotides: TGTGCCAGTAGTATAGATGGGAACACTGAAGCTTTCTTT. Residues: CASSIDGNTEAFF. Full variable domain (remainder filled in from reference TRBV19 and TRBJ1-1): DGGITQSPKYLFRKEGQNVTLSCEQNLNHDAMYWYRQDPGQGLRLIYYSQIVNDFQKGDIAEGYSVSREKKESFPLTVTSAQKNPTAFYLCASSIDGNTEAFFGQGTRLTVV.

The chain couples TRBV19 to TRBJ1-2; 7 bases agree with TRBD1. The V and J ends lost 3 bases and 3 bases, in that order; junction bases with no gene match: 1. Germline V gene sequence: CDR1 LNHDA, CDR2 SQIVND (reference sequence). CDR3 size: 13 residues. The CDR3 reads CASSITGDYGYTF. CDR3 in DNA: TGTGCCAGTAGTATTACAGGGGACTATGGCTACACCTTC.

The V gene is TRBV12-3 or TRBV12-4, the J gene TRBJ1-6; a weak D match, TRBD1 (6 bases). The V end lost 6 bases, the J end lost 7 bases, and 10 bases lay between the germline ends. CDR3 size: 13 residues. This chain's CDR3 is CASRDTGNSPLHF. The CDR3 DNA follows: TGTGCCAGCAGAGACACAGGGAATTCACCCCTCCACTTT.

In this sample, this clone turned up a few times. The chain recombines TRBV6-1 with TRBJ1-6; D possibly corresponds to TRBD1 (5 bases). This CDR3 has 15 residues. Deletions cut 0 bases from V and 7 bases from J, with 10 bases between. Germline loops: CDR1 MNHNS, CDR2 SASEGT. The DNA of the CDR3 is TGTGCCAGCAGTGAAGCGACAGAGGGCAATTCACCCCTCCACTTT. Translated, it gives CASSEATEGNSPLHF.

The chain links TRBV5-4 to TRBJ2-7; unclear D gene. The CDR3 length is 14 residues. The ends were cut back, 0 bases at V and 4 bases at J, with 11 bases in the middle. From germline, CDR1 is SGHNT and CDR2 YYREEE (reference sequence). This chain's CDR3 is CASSLAAIQYEQYF. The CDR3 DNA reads TGTGCCAGCAGCTTGGCGGCTATCCAATACGAGCAGTACTTC.

As DNA, the CDR3 is TGCGCCAGCAGCCCGGACAGGACGTATGGCTACACCTTC. It is translated as CASSPDRTYGYTF. V usage is TRBV5-1 and J usage is TRBJ1-2; TRBD1 agrees at 7 bases. CDR3 length: 13 residues. V dropped 4 bases and J dropped 5; count of bases not matched to a gene: 5. Germline lookup yields CDR1 SGHRS and CDR2 YFSETQ.

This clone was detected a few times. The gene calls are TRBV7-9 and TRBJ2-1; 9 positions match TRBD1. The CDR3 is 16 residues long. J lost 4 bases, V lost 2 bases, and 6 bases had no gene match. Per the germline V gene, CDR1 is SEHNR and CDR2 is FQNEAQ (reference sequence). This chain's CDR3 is CASSLPGQGRYNEQFF. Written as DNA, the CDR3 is TGTGCCAGCAGCTTACCTGGACAGGGGCGGTACAATGAGCAGTTCTTC. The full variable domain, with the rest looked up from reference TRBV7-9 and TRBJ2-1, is DTGVSQNPRHKITKRGQNVTFRCDPISEHNRLYWYRQTLGQGPEFLTYFQNEAQLEKSRLLSDRFSAERPKGSFSTLEIQRTEQGDSAMYLCASSLPGQGRYNEQFFGPGTRLTVL.